Below, 13 T cell receptor beta chains from the same sample are listed, as sequenced in a study of T cells in tuberculosis. Repertoires were generated with immunoSEQ multiplex PCR, while TCRdb's copy carries only in-frame clones and drops some. The sample holds about 40,000 clones; 90% to 95% are singletons and the top ten take about 12%. The sequencing input was PBMCs. The receptor source for this set is a donor under 30 with latent tuberculosis or without tuberculosis infection. Some clones in this sample may be carry-over from other donors' samples.

This chain joins TRBV7-2 and TRBJ2-7; a weak D match, TRBD1 (5 bases). V shed 1 base and J shed 2 bases, with 9 bases lying between them. This CDR3 is 14 amino acids long. The V gene's germline CDR1 is SGHTA and CDR2 FQGNSA. DNA of the CDR3: TGTGCCAGCAGCTTAGAGGGGCGGACCTACGAGCAGTACTTC. Translation: CASSLEGRTYEQYF.

The CDR3 protein is CATSSWTANQPQHF. CDR3 sequence (DNA): TGTGCCACCAGCAGCTGGACAGCGAATCAGCCCCAGCATTTT. The chain employs TRBV15 and TRBJ1-5, with D perhaps matching TRBD1 (6 bases). This CDR3 has 14 amino acids. Germline loops: CDR1 LNHNV, CDR2 YYDKDF (reference sequence). The ends were cut back, 3 bases at V and 4 bases at J, with 10 bases in the middle.

This clone was seen only once. The chain's CDR3 is CAWSPGGEGEKLFF. The DNA for the CDR3 is TGTGCCTGGAGCCCAGGTGGCGAGGGCGAAAAACTGTTTTTT. This chain links TRBV30 with TRBJ1-4; no clear D. The CDR3 has 14 amino acids. Germline CDR1 and CDR2: GTSNPN and SVGIG (reference sequence). Trimming took 3 bases from V and 8 from J, leaving 16 bases between them.

The gene calls are TRBV5-4 and TRBJ2-6, with 7 bases aligning to TRBD1. With 4 bases clipped from V and 3 bases from J, the junction kept 13 bases outside the gene matches. The germline CDR1 and CDR2 sequences are SGHNT and YYREEE (reference sequence). The CDR3 spans 18 residues. CDR3 bases: TGTGCCAGCAGCCCGGCGGGCAGGGGGTCGGGTGGGGCCAACGTCCTGACTTTC. It encodes CASSPAGRGSGGANVLTF. The full variable domain, with the rest looked up from reference TRBV5-4 and TRBJ2-6, is ETGVTQSPTHLIKTRGQQVTLRCSSQSGHNTVSWYQQALGQGPQFIFQYYREEENGRGNFPPRFSGLQFPNYSSELNVNALELDDSALYLCASSPAGRGSGGANVLTFGAGSRLTVL.

The chain couples TRBV6-1 to TRBJ1-2, with TRBD1 matching over 8 bases. V trimming: 1 base; J trimming: 6 bases; junction bases outside the gene matches: 4. The CDR3 is 14 residues long. CDR1 is MNHNS and CDR2 is SASEGT in the germline V gene. CDR3 region: CASSEGTGYNGYTF. The DNA for the CDR3 is TGTGCCAGCAGTGAAGGGACAGGGTATAATGGCTACACCTTC.

The chain couples TRBV7-2 to TRBJ2-7, with 7 bases fitting TRBD2. The CDR3 length is 14 residues. The V gene end was trimmed by 0 bases and the J gene end by 3 bases; junction bases not matched to a gene: 2. In germline, CDR1 is SGHTA, CDR2 FQGNSA. The CDR3 DNA follows: TGTGCCAGCAGCTTAGCGTCGGGGGGCTACGAGCAGTACGTC. Protein: CASSLASGGYEQYV.

The chain links TRBV19 to TRBJ1-2; D gene uncertain. V was clipped by 6 bases and J by 2 bases, with 13 bases between them. This CDR3 has 14 residues. The germline V gene encodes CDR1 LNHDA and CDR2 SQIVND (reference sequence). The CDR3: CASSRRELNYGYTF. The CDR3 DNA reads TGTGCCAGTAGCCGTCGAGAACTAAACTATGGCTACACCTTC.

This rearrangement joins TRBV30 to TRBJ2-3; D is possibly TRBD1 (7 bases). The length of the CDR3 is 17 residues. V lost 0 bases and J lost 0, with 16 bases in between. Germline V gene lookup returns CDR1 GTSNPN and CDR2 SVGIG (reference sequence). The CDR3 DNA follows: TGTGCCTGGAGTGTGGAGGGGGCCTCGATTAGCACAGATACGCAGTATTTT. Its translation is CAWSVEGASISTDTQYF.

The chain combines TRBV19 with TRBJ1-1; D remains unclear. This CDR3 comprises 14 residues. Germline CDR1 reads LNHDA; CDR2 reads SQIVND (reference sequence). Trimming stripped 1 base from V and 0 bases from J, with 6 bases between. CDR3 DNA: TGTGCCAGTAGTATAGGACGGGTGAACACTGAAGCTTTCTTT. This encodes CASSIGRVNTEAFF.

The chain uses TRBV4-3 and TRBJ1-2; 9 positions match TRBD1. J was trimmed by 6 bases and V by 1 base; bases with no gene match: 9. Germline assignment: CDR1 LGHNA and CDR2 YSLEER. The CDR3 runs to 16 residues. CDR3 in amino acids: CASSQGTGQGFNGYTF. The DNA for the CDR3 is TGCGCCAGCAGCCAAGGAACGGGACAGGGTTTCAATGGCTACACCTTC.

This clone has only one observation. The genes are TRBV7-2 and TRBJ2-1; 10 nucleotides align to TRBD2. Trimming at V came to 5 bases and at J to 4 bases, leaving 5 bases not matched to a gene. The CDR3 has 15 amino acids. Germline CDR1 is SGHTA and CDR2 is FQGNSA. The CDR3 DNA sequence: TGTGCCAGCAGCCACACTAGCGGGGCTTACAATGAGCAGTTCTTC. Translation gives CASSHTSGAYNEQFF. Full variable domain (remainder filled in from reference TRBV7-2 and TRBJ2-1): GAGVSQSPSNKVTEKGKDVELRCDPISGHTALYWYRQSLGQGLEFLIYFQGNSAPDKSGLPSDRFSAERTGGSVSTLTIQRTQQEDSAVYLCASSHTSGAYNEQFFGPGTRLTVL.

The genes are TRBV12-5 and TRBJ2-7, with D uncertain. The CDR3 totals 12 residues. The V and J ends lost 4 bases and 3 bases respectively, with 7 bases between them. CDR1 and CDR2 (germline): LGHNT, FRNRAP. The DNA of the CDR3 is TGTGCTAGTGGTTCCCTAGGCTACGAGCAGTACTTC. Encoded protein: CASGSLGYEQYF.

The chain couples TRBV5-1 to TRBJ2-3, with D hard to call. Germline CDR1 SGHRS, CDR2 YFSETQ. CDR3 size: 15 residues. Trimming cost V 0 bases and J 0 bases, with 8 bases left between them. The CDR3, as DNA: TGCGCCAGCAGCTTGGGTGGCTCTAGCACAGATACGCAGTATTTT. This sequence encodes CASSLGGSSTDTQYF. Combining the CDR3 with reference TRBV5-1 and TRBJ2-3 gives the whole variable domain KAGVTQTPRYLIKTRGQQVTLSCSPISGHRSVSWYQQTPGQGLQFLFEYFSETQRNKGNFPGRFSGRQFSNSRSEMNVSTLELGDSALYLCASSLGGSSTDTQYFGPGTRLTVL.